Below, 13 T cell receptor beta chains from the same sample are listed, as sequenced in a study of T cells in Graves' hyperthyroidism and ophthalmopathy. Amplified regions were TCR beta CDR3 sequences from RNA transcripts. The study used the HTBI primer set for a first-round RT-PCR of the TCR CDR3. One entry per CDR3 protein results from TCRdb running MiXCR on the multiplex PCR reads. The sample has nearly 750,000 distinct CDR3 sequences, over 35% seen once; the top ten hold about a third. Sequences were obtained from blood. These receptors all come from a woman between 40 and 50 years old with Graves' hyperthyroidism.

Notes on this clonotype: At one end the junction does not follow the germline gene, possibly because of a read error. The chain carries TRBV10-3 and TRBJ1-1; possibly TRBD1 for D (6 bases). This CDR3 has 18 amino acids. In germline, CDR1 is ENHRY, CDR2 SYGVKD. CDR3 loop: CAIGESGNRETRGTEAFF. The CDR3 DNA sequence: TGTGCCATCGGTGAGTCCGGAAACAGGGAGACACGGGGGACTGAAGCTTTCTTT.

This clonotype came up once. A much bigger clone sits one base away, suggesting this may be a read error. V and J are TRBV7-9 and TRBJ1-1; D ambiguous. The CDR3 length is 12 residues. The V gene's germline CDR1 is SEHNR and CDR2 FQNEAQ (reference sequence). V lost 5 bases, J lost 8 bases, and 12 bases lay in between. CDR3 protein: CASSHWTDEAFF. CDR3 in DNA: TGTGCCAGCAGCCATTGGACGGACGAAGCTTTCTTT.

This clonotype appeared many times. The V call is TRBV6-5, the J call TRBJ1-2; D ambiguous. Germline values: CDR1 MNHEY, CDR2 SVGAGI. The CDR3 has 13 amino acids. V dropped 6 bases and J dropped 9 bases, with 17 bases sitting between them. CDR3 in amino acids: CASSSAGSGRYTF. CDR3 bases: TGTGCCAGCAGCTCAGCCGGATCGGGCCGCTACACCTTC.

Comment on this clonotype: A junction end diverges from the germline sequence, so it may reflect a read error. CDR3 amino acids: CASSPPGQTPEAFF. The CDR3 DNA sequence: TGTGCCAGCAGTCCGCCAGGACAGACTCCTGAAGCTTTCTTT. The gene calls are TRBV10-2 and TRBJ1-1; the D gene is possibly TRBD1 (6 bases). The length of the CDR3 is 14 residues. Germline V gene sequence: CDR1 WSHSY, CDR2 SAAADI.

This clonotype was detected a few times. The CDR3 sequence is CASSRDRGGYEQYF. In DNA, the CDR3 is TGTGCCAGCAGTCGGGACAGGGGTGGCTACGAGCAGTACTTC. V gene TRBV6-1 combines with J gene TRBJ2-7, with 10 nucleotides matching TRBD1. The CDR3 runs to 14 residues. Germline V lookup: CDR1 MNHNS, CDR2 SASEGT. V gave up 5 bases and J gave up 3 bases; unmatched junction bases: 4.

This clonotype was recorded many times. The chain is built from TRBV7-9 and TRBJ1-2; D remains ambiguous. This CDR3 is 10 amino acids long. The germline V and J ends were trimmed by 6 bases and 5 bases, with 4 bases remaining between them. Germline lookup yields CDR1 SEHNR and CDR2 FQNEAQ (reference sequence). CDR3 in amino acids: CASRQYGYTF. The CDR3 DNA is TGTGCCAGCAGGCAATATGGCTACACCTTC. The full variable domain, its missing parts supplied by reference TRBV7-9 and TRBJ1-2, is DTGVSQNPRHKITKRGQNVTFRCDPISEHNRLYWYRQTLGQGPEFLTYFQNEAQLEKSRLLSDRFSAERPKGSFSTLEIQRTEQGDSAMYLCASRQYGYTFGSGTRLTVV.

The CDR3 DNA follows: TGTGCCAGCAGACAATCCCGGGACAGGGTAACCACTGAAGCTTTCTTT. Amino acid sequence: CASRQSRDRVTTEAFF. The rearrangement uses TRBV7-8 and TRBJ1-1; TRBD1 matches 9 bases. This CDR3 contains 16 residues. Trimming took 6 bases from V and 4 from J; bases not matched to a gene: 12. The V gene's germline CDR1 is SGHVS and CDR2 FQNEAQ.

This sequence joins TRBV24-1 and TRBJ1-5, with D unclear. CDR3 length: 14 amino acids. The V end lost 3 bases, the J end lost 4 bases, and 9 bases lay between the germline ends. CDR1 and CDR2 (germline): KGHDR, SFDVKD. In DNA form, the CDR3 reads TGTGCCACCAGTGATCATCTAGGGAATCAGCCCCAGCATTTT. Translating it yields CATSDHLGNQPQHF.

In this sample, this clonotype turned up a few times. As DNA, the CDR3 is TGTGCCAGCAGTTTCCAGGTTGGGGCAGAGGAGTACTTC. Protein product: CASSFQVGAEEYF. The chain carries TRBV12-3 or TRBV12-4 and TRBJ2-7; weak D call: TRBD1 (5 bases). V was clipped by 3 bases and J by 11 bases, with 17 bases between them. There are 13 residues in the CDR3.

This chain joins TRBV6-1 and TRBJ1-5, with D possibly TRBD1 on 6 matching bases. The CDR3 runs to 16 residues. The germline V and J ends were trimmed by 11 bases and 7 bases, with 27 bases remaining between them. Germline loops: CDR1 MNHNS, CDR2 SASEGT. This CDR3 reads CAAAQGTGTYEQPQHF. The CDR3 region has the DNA TGTGCCGCAGCACAGGGAACGGGTACCTACGAGCAGCCCCAGCATTTT.

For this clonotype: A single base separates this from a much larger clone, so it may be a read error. This CDR3 is CASQSREYFMNTEAFF. In DNA form, the CDR3 reads TGTGCCAGTCAGAGCCGGGAGTACTTCATGAACACTGAAGCTTTCTTT. The genes are TRBV19 and TRBJ1-1, with D unresolved. Trimming pared 8 bases from V and 0 bases from J, leaving 19 bases between. CDR1 is LNHDA, CDR2 SQIVND, per germline (reference sequence). CDR3 length: 16 residues.

The CDR3 DNA reads TGCGCCAGCAGCCAAGATCATTGGGGGTCCATGAACACTGAAGCTTTCTTT. Translating gives CASSQDHWGSMNTEAFF. V is TRBV4-3 and J is TRBJ1-1, with D perhaps TRBD1 (5 bases). V was pared by 0 bases and J by 0 bases, with 14 bases between. The germline V gene encodes CDR1 LGHNA and CDR2 YSLEER. CDR3 length equals 17 residues.

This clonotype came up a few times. The chain's CDR3 is CSWIRDNREQFF. Written as DNA, the CDR3 is TGCAGCTGGATACGGGACAACAGGGAGCAGTTCTTC. The rearrangement joins TRBV29-1 to TRBJ2-1; a weak D match, TRBD1 (6 bases). The CDR3 consists of 12 residues. V lost 8 bases and J 10 bases, leaving 18 bases between the germline ends. The V gene's germline CDR1 is SQVTM and CDR2 ANQGSEA.